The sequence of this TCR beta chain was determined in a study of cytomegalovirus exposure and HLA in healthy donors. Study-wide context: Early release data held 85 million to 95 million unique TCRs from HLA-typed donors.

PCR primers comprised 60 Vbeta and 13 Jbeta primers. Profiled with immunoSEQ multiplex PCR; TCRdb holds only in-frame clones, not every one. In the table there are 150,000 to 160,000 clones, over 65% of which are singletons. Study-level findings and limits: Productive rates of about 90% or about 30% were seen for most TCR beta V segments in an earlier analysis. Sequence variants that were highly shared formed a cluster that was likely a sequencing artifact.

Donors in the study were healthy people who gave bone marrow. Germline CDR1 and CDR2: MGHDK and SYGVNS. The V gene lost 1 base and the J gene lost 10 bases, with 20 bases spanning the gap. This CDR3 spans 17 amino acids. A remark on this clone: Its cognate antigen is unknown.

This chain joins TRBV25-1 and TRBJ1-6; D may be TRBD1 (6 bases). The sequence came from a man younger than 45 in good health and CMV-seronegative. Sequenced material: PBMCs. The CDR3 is CASSEFNRVGASSPLHF. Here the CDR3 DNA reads TGTGCCAGCAGTGAATTTAACAGGGTTGGAGCAAGCTCACCCCTCCACTTT.